The TCR beta chain described here comes from a study of T cell repertoires in cytomegalovirus infection. The study's findings and limits: Frequencies of public TCR beta families were cumulated, and this identified carriers of CMV plus the relevant HLA.

Using its own MiXCR run on the reads, TCRdb lists one record per CDR3 protein. The sample has roughly 150,000 distinct CDR3 sequences, 15% to 20% seen once; the top ten hold approximately 18%. This clonotype was counted once. Its cognate antigen is unknown. The CDR3 covers 14 residues. V shed 7 bases and J 3 bases; nucleotides not matched to a gene: 3. The chain couples TRBV12-3 or TRBV12-4 to TRBJ2-1, with 10 bases that match TRBD2. This clonotype originated in a human donor in good health (CMV status not recorded). Some clones in this sample may be carry-over from other donors' samples. Sample: CD8+ T cells from PBMCs. Written as DNA, the CDR3 is TGTGCCAGCACCCGGACTAGCGGCTACAATGAGCAGTTCTTC. Translation: CASTRTSGYNEQFF.